This T cell receptor (beta chain) comes out of a study of PD-1 blockade in classical Hodgkin lymphoma. TCRdb's table, derived via immunoSEQ multiplex PCR, lists solely in-frame clones and lacks some. The sample holds about 92,000 clones, 65% to 85% seen once. Time point described: cycle 4 day 1 (C4D1), after around six weeks of nivolumab. Every one of the patients relapsed after autologous stem cell transplantation (brentuximab vedotin exposure was variable). Progressive disease, partial response or complete response was each patient's best response. V shed 1 base and J 6 bases; nucleotides not matched to a gene: 16. This CDR3 has 18 amino acids. Germline assignment: CDR1 SGHTS and CDR2 YDEGEE.

The chain employs TRBV5-8 and TRBJ2-5; 9 bases align to TRBD2. This specimen was peripheral blood mononuclear cells (PBMCs), taken before the fourth cycle of nivolumab. This clonotype was obtained from a human donor with classical Hodgkin lymphoma. This chain's CDR3 is CASSLWLGREGRQQTQYF. The CDR3 bases are TGTGCCAGCAGCTTGTGGCTTGGGCGGGAGGGCCGACAGCAGACCCAGTACTTC.